These 23 T cell receptor beta chains were sequenced from one sample in a study of blood T cells in healthy people across ages. PCR was performed a second time for about 7 to 11 cycles using a sample-barcoded 5' primer and a J-beta primer mix. TCRdb analysed the 5' RACE reads with MiXCR anew, one entry per CDR3 protein. Found here are roughly 700,000 distinct CDR3 sequences, around 32% of them singletons; the top ten hold approximately 15%. Source material: blood. The receptor source for this set is a woman older than 75 in good health.

This clonotype was observed a few times. Being one base from a much bigger clone, this may be a read error. This chain connects TRBV20-1 to TRBJ2-5; D not certain. From germline, CDR1 is DFQATT and CDR2 SNEGSKA (reference sequence). This CDR3 is 13 amino acids long. Here the CDR3 DNA reads TGCAGTGCTAGTCTTGCCAACCAAGAGACCCGGTACTTC. Protein: CSASLANQETRYF.

This clonotype showed up just a few times. The junction and the germline gene differ at one end; a read error may be behind it. The CDR3 is CAGSPDAGGQETQFF. CDR3 nucleotide sequence: TGTGCCGGCAGCCCCGACGCGGGGGGGCAAGAGACCCAGTTCTTC. The chain links TRBV7-2 to TRBJ2-5; 9 bases agree with TRBD2. The DNA end lines up better with TRBJ2-1; the J call may be wrong. Germline lookup yields CDR1 SGHTA and CDR2 FQGNSA. CDR3 size: 15 residues.

This clonotype was picked up a small number of times. This CDR3 is CASSLRQGADGELFF. The CDR3 DNA is TGCGCCAGCAGCCTCCGACAGGGGGCCGACGGGGAGCTGTTTTTT. The chain carries TRBV5-1 and TRBJ2-2; 10 bases are a match to TRBD1. Germline V CDR1 and CDR2: SGHRS, YFSETQ. The V gene end was trimmed by 4 bases and the J gene end by 7 bases; junction bases not matched to a gene: 7. CDR3 length equals 15 residues.

A single count supports this clonotype. A single base separates this from a much larger clone, so it may be a read error. V is TRBV27 and J is TRBJ2-1; D is possibly TRBD1 or TRBD2 (6 bases each). CDR3 length: 14 amino acids. Germline V CDR1 and CDR2: MNHEY, SMNVEV (reference sequence). CDR3 protein: CASRLWGAENEQFF. CDR3 nucleotide sequence: TGTGCCAGCAGGTTATGGGGGGCGGAGAATGAGCAGTTCTTC.

The chain has TRBV5-4 and TRBJ1-2; D is undetermined. Germline lookup yields CDR1 SGHNT and CDR2 YYREEE (reference sequence). Trimming stripped 0 bases from V and 9 bases from J, with 12 bases between. The CDR3 is 13 residues long. As DNA, the CDR3 is TGTGCCAGCAGCTTGGGTGGAGGCCCGAGCTACACCTTC. This encodes CASSLGGGPSYTF.

This clonotype was counted ten times or more. This chain links TRBV25-1 with TRBJ1-4; D may be TRBD1 (6 bases). The CDR3 spans 15 residues. Germline values: CDR1 MGHDK, CDR2 SYGVNS. V was clipped by 6 bases and J by 6 bases, with 17 bases between them. The CDR3 bases are TGTGCCAGCAGCCCATTCGGGACAAGGGATGAAAAACTGTTTTTT. Residues: CASSPFGTRDEKLFF.

The V and J genes are TRBV20-1 and TRBJ2-3; D is ambiguous. Trimming took 3 bases from V and 0 from J, leaving 10 bases between them. This CDR3 comprises 14 residues. Germline CDR1 DFQATT, CDR2 SNEGSKA (reference sequence). The CDR3 loop reads CSARAFSSTDTQYF. CDR3 nucleotides: TGCAGTGCTAGGGCTTTCTCTAGCACAGATACGCAGTATTTT.

This clonotype was observed a handful of times. The gene calls are TRBV30 and TRBJ2-5; weak D call: TRBD1 (6 bases). The CDR3 is 12 amino acids. V shed 7 bases and J shed 1 base, with 10 bases lying between them. CDR1 is GTSNPN and CDR2 is SVGIG in the germline V gene (reference sequence). CDR3 bases: TGTGCCTCCAGACAGGCCCAAGAGACCCAGTACTTC. Translation gives CASRQAQETQYF.

This clonotype occurred many times. The CDR3 sequence: CASSLGDGSNQPQHF. The CDR3 DNA follows: TGCGCCAGCAGCTTGGGCGACGGGAGCAATCAGCCCCAGCATTTT. The chain links TRBV5-1 to TRBJ1-5; D is undetermined. The CDR3 totals 15 residues. Trimming took off 0 bases at V and 1 base at J, with 8 bases between the two ends. The germline gives CDR1 SGHRS, CDR2 YFSETQ.

This sequence joins TRBV20-1 and TRBJ1-1, with D unresolved. This CDR3 is built from 12 residues. The V gene lost 5 bases and the J gene lost 4 bases, with 11 bases spanning the gap. The germline gives CDR1 DFQATT, CDR2 SNEGSKA (reference sequence). This CDR3 is CSAGMAGTEAFF. The CDR3 DNA reads as TGCAGTGCTGGAATGGCAGGCACTGAAGCTTTCTTT.

This clonotype has a count of ten or more. The rearrangement uses TRBV7-2 and TRBJ1-6, with D possibly being TRBD1 (5 bases). The CDR3 runs to 14 residues. Germline V gene data show CDR1 as SGHTA and CDR2 as FQGNSA. Trimming took 5 bases from V and 5 from J, leaving 10 bases between them. CDR3 in amino acids: CASSPGRNNSPLHF. The CDR3 coding sequence is TGTGCCAGCAGCCCGGGACGGAATAATTCACCCCTCCACTTT.

V gene TRBV6-6 combines with J gene TRBJ1-1; D is possibly TRBD1 (5 bases). This CDR3 contains 13 residues. Deletions cut 6 bases from V and 4 bases from J, with 12 bases between. Germline values: CDR1 MNHNY, CDR2 SVGAGI (reference sequence). The CDR3 reads CASRRQSGTEAFF. The CDR3 bases are TGTGCCAGCAGGCGACAGTCTGGCACTGAAGCTTTCTTT.

This clonotype was observed at least ten times. The chain links TRBV9 to TRBJ2-6; D uncertain. The length of the CDR3 is 15 residues. V was cut by 3 bases and J by 5 bases, with 12 bases left in between. Germline V gene sequence: CDR1 SGDLS, CDR2 YYNGEE. CDR3: CASSEDGGRANVLTF. The DNA for the CDR3 is TGTGCCAGCAGCGAGGACGGTGGGCGGGCCAACGTCCTGACTTTC.

With respect to this clonotype: Mismatch with germline at one junction end may stem from a read error. The chain combines TRBV6-5 with TRBJ2-3; tentatively, D is TRBD1 (6 bases). The CDR3 is made up of 22 amino acids. The germline V gene encodes CDR1 MNHEY and CDR2 SVGAGI. CDR3: CASGYSGRGLKSGATSTDTQYF. In DNA form, the CDR3 reads TGTGCCAGCGGTTACTCCGGCCGGGGCCTAAAATCAGGGGCTACTAGCACAGATACGCAGTATTTT.

The gene calls are TRBV3-1 and TRBJ2-6; TRBD1 aligns across 8 bases. CDR3 length equals 18 residues. The V and J ends lost 5 bases and 0 bases, in that order; junction bases with no gene match: 9. Germline V gives CDR1 LGHDT, CDR2 YNNKEL (reference sequence). The CDR3 loop is CASSYTAGGASGANVLTF. The DNA of the CDR3 is TGTGCCAGCAGCTACACTGCAGGGGGCGCCTCTGGGGCCAACGTCCTGACTTTC.

This clonotype was seen many times. The rearrangement joins TRBV13 to TRBJ2-7; D perhaps matches TRBD2 (5 bases). Trimming removed 8 bases at V and 2 bases at J, with 10 bases between. The CDR3 extends over 12 amino acids. Germline V gives CDR1 PRHDT, CDR2 FYEKMQ (reference sequence). CDR3 sequence: CASGFGTYEQYF. The CDR3 DNA sequence: TGTGCCAGCGGGTTCGGGACCTACGAGCAGTACTTC.

About this clonotype itself: A much larger clone lies a single base off, so this may be a read error. The chain links TRBV7-3 to TRBJ2-5; a weak D match, TRBD2 (6 bases). The CDR3 is 13 residues long. The V gene lost 5 bases and the J gene lost 5 bases, with 12 bases spanning the gap. Germline CDR1 reads SGHTA; CDR2 reads FQGTGA. DNA for the CDR3: TGTGCCAGCAGCCGCGGGGCGAGCGAGACCCAGTACTTC. This codes for CASSRGASETQYF.

The chain uses TRBV7-3 and TRBJ2-5, with no clear D. V lost 5 bases and J lost 7, with 14 bases in between. The CDR3 sequence is 13 residues long. Germline V gene data show CDR1 as SGHTA and CDR2 as FQGTGA. The CDR3 sequence: CASSPSGYGTQYF. Written as DNA, the CDR3 is TGTGCCAGCAGCCCTTCTGGGTACGGGACCCAGTACTTC.

The rearrangement uses TRBV7-2 and TRBJ2-7, with D perhaps matching TRBD1 (5 bases). The V gene lost 5 bases and the J gene lost 3 bases, with 11 bases spanning the gap. The CDR3 loop spans 13 amino acids. Per germline, CDR1 SGHTA and CDR2 FQGNSA. CDR3 DNA sequence: TGTGCCAGCAGCCAAGGACACATCTACGAGCAGTACTTC. Translation gives CASSQGHIYEQYF. Full variable domain (outside the CDR3, taken from reference TRBV7-2 and TRBJ2-7): GAGVSQSPSNKVTEKGKDVELRCDPISGHTALYWYRQSLGQGLEFLIYFQGNSAPDKSGLPSDRFSAERTGGSVSTLTIQRTQQEDSAVYLCASSQGHIYEQYFGPGTRLTVT.

This clonotype was counted between two and nine times. One base away lies a much larger clone, so this may be a sequencing read error. The chain uses TRBV20-1 and TRBJ2-1, with D hard to call. The J call could be wrong; TRBJ2-7 is a better fit for the DNA end. CDR1 and CDR2 from the germline V gene are DFQATT and SNEGSKA (reference sequence). This CDR3 contains 15 residues. The CDR3 nucleotides read TGCAGTGCGAGAACTACGGTGTTCTCCTACAATGAGCAGTACTTC. This encodes CSARTTVFSYNEQYF.

The chain joins TRBV4-1 to TRBJ1-4, with a possible D match to TRBD1 (6 bases). The length of the CDR3 is 16 residues. CDR1 and CDR2 from the germline V gene are MGHRA and YSYEKL. V lost 3 bases and J 5 bases, leaving 16 bases between the germline ends. CDR3 residues: CASSQTFDRLNEKLFF. The DNA for the CDR3 is TGCGCCAGCAGCCAGACCTTCGACAGGTTAAATGAAAAACTGTTTTTT.

The chain couples TRBV20-1 to TRBJ2-1; 7 nucleotides match TRBD1. This CDR3 region has 13 residues. J lost 13 bases, V lost 5 bases, and 14 bases had no gene match. Germline V gives CDR1 DFQATT, CDR2 SNEGSKA (reference sequence). CDR3 sequence (DNA): TGCAGTGCTGAGGGGGCGACCGGGGAGACCCAGTTCTTC. Its translation: CSAEGATGETQFF.

This clonotype was recorded a few times. V and J are TRBV21-1 and TRBJ2-5; the table calls TRBD2, which could not be checked here. TRBV21-1 corresponds to a pseudogene. This CDR3 is built from 18 residues. In DNA, the CDR3 is TGTGCCAGCAGGAGGAACGGATGGATAGCCGGGCGACATGATGAGCAGTACTTC. This codes for CASRRNGWIAGRHDEQYF.